The entry below gives a single T cell receptor (beta chain) sequence along with its context. Patients in Seattle were enrolled during active infection, then followed longitudinally. The data were obtained in a study of blood T cell repertoires in COVID-19. The wider study: From the United States, Italy and Spain came samples of acute and convalescent COVID-19. From T cells, B-cell-depleted T cells, or PBMCs came the material, which was cDNA or gDNA.

V lost 4 bases and J lost 1, with 17 bases in between. The CDR3 consists of 16 residues. CDR1 is SGHRS, CDR2 YFSETQ, per germline. Authors' processing steps: Estimates of nucleated cell counts were drawn from the amplification of reference gene primers. Measured with immunoSEQ multiplex PCR; TCRdb has only the in-frame clones, and not every one. The V and J calls and the clone size are those of that table, but D and trimming were determined from the DNA. Of roughly 220,000 clones in the sample, about 86% were seen once. Material for sequencing was peripheral blood. J is TRBJ1-1 and V is TRBV5-1; a possible D gene is TRBD1 (6 bases). This clonotype was obtained from a woman between 50 and 59 years old with COVID-19, enrolled during active disease. CDR3 amino acids: CASSPLGAGANTEAFF. The CDR3 bases are TGCGCCAGCAGCCCATTGGGGGCAGGGGCGAACACTGAAGCTTTCTTT.